One and the same sample provided the 15 T cell receptor beta chains below, sequenced in a study of blood T cell repertoires in COVID-19. Sequencing was performed with immunoSEQ multiplex PCR; in TCRdb, only in-frame clones are kept and a portion is missing. This sample yields about 46,000 clones, of which approximately 85% are seen a single time; 15% to 19% belongs to the top ten. Material for sequencing was peripheral blood. Receptor source: a human donor in a cohort sampled during active COVID-19. The donor label of this sample is uncertain.

The V call is TRBV5-4, the J call TRBJ2-7; maybe TRBD2 (6 bases). Germline V gives CDR1 SGHNT, CDR2 YYREEE (reference sequence). Trimming removed 0 bases from V and 4 bases from J, with 8 bases in between. This CDR3 has 13 residues. CDR3 nucleotide sequence: TGTGCCAGCAGCTTGGCAGGGAGGTACGAGCAGTACTTC. Translating gives CASSLAGRYEQYF.

The rearrangement joins TRBV5-6 to TRBJ2-1; tentative D call: TRBD1 (5 bases). The length of the CDR3 is 15 residues. Per the germline V gene, CDR1 is SGHDT and CDR2 is YYEEEE. The V gene lost 5 bases and the J gene lost 6 bases, with 18 bases spanning the gap. The CDR3 loop is CASSEWGSPGNEQFF. The CDR3 region has the DNA TGTGCCAGCAGTGAGTGGGGCAGCCCAGGCAATGAGCAGTTCTTC.

This clone was seen just once. The chain carries TRBV18 and TRBJ1-1, with TRBD1 identical over 9 bases. Germline CDR1 reads KGHSH; CDR2 reads LQKENI. The length of the CDR3 is 16 residues. J was trimmed by 4 bases and V by 3 bases; bases with no gene match: 9. This chain's CDR3 is CASSPSGTGLVTEAFF. CDR3 sequence (DNA): TGTGCCAGCTCACCGTCCGGGACAGGGTTGGTCACTGAAGCTTTCTTT.

V is TRBV20-1 and J is TRBJ1-1; D is uncertain. From germline, CDR1 is DFQATT and CDR2 SNEGSKA (reference sequence). V lost 3 bases and J lost 1, with 3 bases in between. This CDR3 spans 11 amino acids. The CDR3 bases are TGCAGTGCTAGCAGGAACACTGAAGCTTTCTTT. Amino acids: CSASRNTEAFF.

The V and J genes are TRBV7-2 and TRBJ1-4; 9 nucleotides match TRBD1. Germline V gives CDR1 SGHTA, CDR2 FQGNSA. Trimming took 5 bases from V and 7 from J; bases not matched to a gene: 8. The CDR3 consists of 15 residues. The CDR3 loop reads CASSAGDRAGEKLFF. CDR3 DNA sequence: TGTGCCAGCAGCGCTGGGGACAGGGCGGGTGAAAAACTGTTTTTT.

V and J are TRBV20-1 and TRBJ2-4, with a tentative D call TRBD2 (5 bases). From germline, CDR1 is DFQATT and CDR2 SNEGSKA (reference sequence). Trimming stripped 6 bases from V and 13 bases from J, with 16 bases between. The CDR3 spans 11 residues. This chain's CDR3 is CSAPFSGIQYF. CDR3 coding DNA: TGCAGTGCCCCTTTTTCGGGGATACAGTACTTC.

This clone was seen once. As DNA, the CDR3 is TGCAGCGTTGAAGATGGGCTAGCGGTATACAATGAGCAGTTCTTC. It codes for CSVEDGLAVYNEQFF. This sequence joins TRBV29-1 and TRBJ2-1, with 7 bases fitting TRBD2. The CDR3 runs 15 residues. With 0 bases clipped from V and 4 bases from J, the junction kept 6 bases outside the gene matches. Germline V gene data show CDR1 as SQVTM and CDR2 as ANQGSEA.

The J gene is TRBJ2-1, the V gene TRBV19, with 7 nucleotides matching TRBD2. V was pared by 2 bases and J by 4 bases, with 5 bases of the junction left unmatched. The CDR3 loop spans 15 amino acids. Germline loops: CDR1 LNHDA, CDR2 SQIVND (reference sequence). CDR3 region: CASSIRGDYYNEQFF. In DNA, the CDR3 is TGTGCCAGTAGTATAAGAGGGGACTATTACAATGAGCAGTTCTTC. Variable domain in full (rest from reference TRBV19 and TRBJ2-1): DGGITQSPKYLFRKEGQNVTLSCEQNLNHDAMYWYRQDPGQGLRLIYYSQIVNDFQKGDIAEGYSVSREKKESFPLTVTSAQKNPTAFYLCASSIRGDYYNEQFFGPGTRLTVL.

DNA of the CDR3: TGCAGCGTTGAAATGGGGCAGATCTATGGCTACACCTTC. This encodes CSVEMGQIYGYTF. This chain connects TRBV29-1 to TRBJ1-2; TRBD1 might be the D (5 bases). V lost 2 bases, J lost 4 bases, and 11 bases lay in between. The germline V gene encodes CDR1 SQVTM and CDR2 ANQGSEA. The CDR3 contains 13 residues.

The chain couples TRBV7-2 to TRBJ1-3, with TRBD1 matching 11 bases. CDR3 length equals 17 residues. The V gene end was trimmed by 5 bases and the J gene end by 0 bases; junction bases not matched to a gene: 6. CDR1 SGHTA and CDR2 FQGNSA come from the germline V gene. Here the CDR3 reads CASSAGQGGTSGNTIYF. In nucleotides, the CDR3 is TGTGCCAGCAGCGCGGGACAGGGGGGGACCTCTGGAAACACCATATATTTT.

V usage is TRBV7-2 and J usage is TRBJ2-7; possible D gene TRBD1, 7 bases. This CDR3 region has 14 residues. The germline gives CDR1 SGHTA, CDR2 FQGNSA. V lost 8 bases, J lost 6 bases, and 20 bases lay in between. The CDR3 protein is CASAYQGGSREQYF. The CDR3 nucleotides read TGTGCCAGCGCGTATCAGGGGGGCTCGCGCGAGCAGTACTTC.

The chain employs TRBV9 and TRBJ2-3; 9 bases are a match to TRBD2. Trimming took 3 bases from V and 5 from J; bases not matched to a gene: 7. The CDR3 consists of 15 residues. Germline CDR1 SGDLS, CDR2 YYNGEE. CDR3 amino acids: CASSAGGGGKDTQYF. CDR3 in DNA: TGTGCCAGCAGCGCTGGCGGGGGGGGTAAAGATACGCAGTATTTT.

The rearrangement joins TRBV4-3 to TRBJ2-7, with D possibly TRBD1 on 5 matching bases. The CDR3 is 15 residues long. V gave up 1 base and J gave up 2 bases, with 12 bases separating them. Germline V gene data show CDR1 as LGHNA and CDR2 as YSLEER. The CDR3 spells CASSQASGFTYEQYF. DNA for the CDR3: TGCGCCAGCAGCCAAGCGTCAGGGTTTACCTACGAGCAGTACTTC.

The V and J genes are TRBV19 and TRBJ2-7, with TRBD1 matching 11 bases. CDR1 is LNHDA, CDR2 SQIVND, per germline (reference sequence). J was trimmed by 2 bases and V by 3 bases; bases with no gene match: 9. This CDR3 comprises 17 residues. The CDR3 loop reads CASSIRTGGTFAYEQYF. DNA for the CDR3: TGTGCCAGTAGTATCAGGACAGGGGGCACGTTCGCCTACGAGCAGTACTTC.

This clone was detected only a few times. This sequence joins TRBV18 and TRBJ2-5; 12 positions match TRBD2. The CDR3 spans 18 residues. The ends lost 0 bases at V and 2 bases at J; junction bases unmatched: 7. The germline CDR1 and CDR2 sequences are KGHSH and LQKENI. The CDR3 DNA reads TGTGCCAGCTCACCACCGACCTGGCTAGCGGGGGGGCAAGAGACCCAGTACTTC. Translation gives CASSPPTWLAGGQETQYF.